The source of this TCR beta chain is a study of cytomegalovirus exposure and HLA in healthy donors. About the research overall: The study placed less than 90% of its approximately 400 genotyped donors in the Caucasian-associated ancestry cluster.

The V gene's germline CDR1 is SGHTA and CDR2 FQGTGA. This CDR3 is built from 15 residues. V lost 1 base, J lost 3 bases, and 11 bases lay in between. Researchers ran the PCR with 60 Vbeta and 13 Jbeta primers. Using immunoSEQ multiplex PCR, the repertoire was profiled, and TCRdb retains in-frame clones only, with some absent. The sample records some 130,000 clones, over 75% being singletons. Findings of the study overall: For most TCR beta V segments, an earlier analysis put the productive rate at about 87% or about 30% of the time.

To note about this clone: Its antigen remains unidentified.

What was sequenced was PBMCs. This sequence originates from a young man in good health. The chain combines TRBV7-3 with TRBJ2-3; D perhaps matches TRBD1 (5 bases). The CDR3 region is CASSLNMQGTDTQYF. The CDR3, as DNA: TGTGCCAGCAGCTTAAATATGCAGGGAACAGATACGCAGTATTTT.